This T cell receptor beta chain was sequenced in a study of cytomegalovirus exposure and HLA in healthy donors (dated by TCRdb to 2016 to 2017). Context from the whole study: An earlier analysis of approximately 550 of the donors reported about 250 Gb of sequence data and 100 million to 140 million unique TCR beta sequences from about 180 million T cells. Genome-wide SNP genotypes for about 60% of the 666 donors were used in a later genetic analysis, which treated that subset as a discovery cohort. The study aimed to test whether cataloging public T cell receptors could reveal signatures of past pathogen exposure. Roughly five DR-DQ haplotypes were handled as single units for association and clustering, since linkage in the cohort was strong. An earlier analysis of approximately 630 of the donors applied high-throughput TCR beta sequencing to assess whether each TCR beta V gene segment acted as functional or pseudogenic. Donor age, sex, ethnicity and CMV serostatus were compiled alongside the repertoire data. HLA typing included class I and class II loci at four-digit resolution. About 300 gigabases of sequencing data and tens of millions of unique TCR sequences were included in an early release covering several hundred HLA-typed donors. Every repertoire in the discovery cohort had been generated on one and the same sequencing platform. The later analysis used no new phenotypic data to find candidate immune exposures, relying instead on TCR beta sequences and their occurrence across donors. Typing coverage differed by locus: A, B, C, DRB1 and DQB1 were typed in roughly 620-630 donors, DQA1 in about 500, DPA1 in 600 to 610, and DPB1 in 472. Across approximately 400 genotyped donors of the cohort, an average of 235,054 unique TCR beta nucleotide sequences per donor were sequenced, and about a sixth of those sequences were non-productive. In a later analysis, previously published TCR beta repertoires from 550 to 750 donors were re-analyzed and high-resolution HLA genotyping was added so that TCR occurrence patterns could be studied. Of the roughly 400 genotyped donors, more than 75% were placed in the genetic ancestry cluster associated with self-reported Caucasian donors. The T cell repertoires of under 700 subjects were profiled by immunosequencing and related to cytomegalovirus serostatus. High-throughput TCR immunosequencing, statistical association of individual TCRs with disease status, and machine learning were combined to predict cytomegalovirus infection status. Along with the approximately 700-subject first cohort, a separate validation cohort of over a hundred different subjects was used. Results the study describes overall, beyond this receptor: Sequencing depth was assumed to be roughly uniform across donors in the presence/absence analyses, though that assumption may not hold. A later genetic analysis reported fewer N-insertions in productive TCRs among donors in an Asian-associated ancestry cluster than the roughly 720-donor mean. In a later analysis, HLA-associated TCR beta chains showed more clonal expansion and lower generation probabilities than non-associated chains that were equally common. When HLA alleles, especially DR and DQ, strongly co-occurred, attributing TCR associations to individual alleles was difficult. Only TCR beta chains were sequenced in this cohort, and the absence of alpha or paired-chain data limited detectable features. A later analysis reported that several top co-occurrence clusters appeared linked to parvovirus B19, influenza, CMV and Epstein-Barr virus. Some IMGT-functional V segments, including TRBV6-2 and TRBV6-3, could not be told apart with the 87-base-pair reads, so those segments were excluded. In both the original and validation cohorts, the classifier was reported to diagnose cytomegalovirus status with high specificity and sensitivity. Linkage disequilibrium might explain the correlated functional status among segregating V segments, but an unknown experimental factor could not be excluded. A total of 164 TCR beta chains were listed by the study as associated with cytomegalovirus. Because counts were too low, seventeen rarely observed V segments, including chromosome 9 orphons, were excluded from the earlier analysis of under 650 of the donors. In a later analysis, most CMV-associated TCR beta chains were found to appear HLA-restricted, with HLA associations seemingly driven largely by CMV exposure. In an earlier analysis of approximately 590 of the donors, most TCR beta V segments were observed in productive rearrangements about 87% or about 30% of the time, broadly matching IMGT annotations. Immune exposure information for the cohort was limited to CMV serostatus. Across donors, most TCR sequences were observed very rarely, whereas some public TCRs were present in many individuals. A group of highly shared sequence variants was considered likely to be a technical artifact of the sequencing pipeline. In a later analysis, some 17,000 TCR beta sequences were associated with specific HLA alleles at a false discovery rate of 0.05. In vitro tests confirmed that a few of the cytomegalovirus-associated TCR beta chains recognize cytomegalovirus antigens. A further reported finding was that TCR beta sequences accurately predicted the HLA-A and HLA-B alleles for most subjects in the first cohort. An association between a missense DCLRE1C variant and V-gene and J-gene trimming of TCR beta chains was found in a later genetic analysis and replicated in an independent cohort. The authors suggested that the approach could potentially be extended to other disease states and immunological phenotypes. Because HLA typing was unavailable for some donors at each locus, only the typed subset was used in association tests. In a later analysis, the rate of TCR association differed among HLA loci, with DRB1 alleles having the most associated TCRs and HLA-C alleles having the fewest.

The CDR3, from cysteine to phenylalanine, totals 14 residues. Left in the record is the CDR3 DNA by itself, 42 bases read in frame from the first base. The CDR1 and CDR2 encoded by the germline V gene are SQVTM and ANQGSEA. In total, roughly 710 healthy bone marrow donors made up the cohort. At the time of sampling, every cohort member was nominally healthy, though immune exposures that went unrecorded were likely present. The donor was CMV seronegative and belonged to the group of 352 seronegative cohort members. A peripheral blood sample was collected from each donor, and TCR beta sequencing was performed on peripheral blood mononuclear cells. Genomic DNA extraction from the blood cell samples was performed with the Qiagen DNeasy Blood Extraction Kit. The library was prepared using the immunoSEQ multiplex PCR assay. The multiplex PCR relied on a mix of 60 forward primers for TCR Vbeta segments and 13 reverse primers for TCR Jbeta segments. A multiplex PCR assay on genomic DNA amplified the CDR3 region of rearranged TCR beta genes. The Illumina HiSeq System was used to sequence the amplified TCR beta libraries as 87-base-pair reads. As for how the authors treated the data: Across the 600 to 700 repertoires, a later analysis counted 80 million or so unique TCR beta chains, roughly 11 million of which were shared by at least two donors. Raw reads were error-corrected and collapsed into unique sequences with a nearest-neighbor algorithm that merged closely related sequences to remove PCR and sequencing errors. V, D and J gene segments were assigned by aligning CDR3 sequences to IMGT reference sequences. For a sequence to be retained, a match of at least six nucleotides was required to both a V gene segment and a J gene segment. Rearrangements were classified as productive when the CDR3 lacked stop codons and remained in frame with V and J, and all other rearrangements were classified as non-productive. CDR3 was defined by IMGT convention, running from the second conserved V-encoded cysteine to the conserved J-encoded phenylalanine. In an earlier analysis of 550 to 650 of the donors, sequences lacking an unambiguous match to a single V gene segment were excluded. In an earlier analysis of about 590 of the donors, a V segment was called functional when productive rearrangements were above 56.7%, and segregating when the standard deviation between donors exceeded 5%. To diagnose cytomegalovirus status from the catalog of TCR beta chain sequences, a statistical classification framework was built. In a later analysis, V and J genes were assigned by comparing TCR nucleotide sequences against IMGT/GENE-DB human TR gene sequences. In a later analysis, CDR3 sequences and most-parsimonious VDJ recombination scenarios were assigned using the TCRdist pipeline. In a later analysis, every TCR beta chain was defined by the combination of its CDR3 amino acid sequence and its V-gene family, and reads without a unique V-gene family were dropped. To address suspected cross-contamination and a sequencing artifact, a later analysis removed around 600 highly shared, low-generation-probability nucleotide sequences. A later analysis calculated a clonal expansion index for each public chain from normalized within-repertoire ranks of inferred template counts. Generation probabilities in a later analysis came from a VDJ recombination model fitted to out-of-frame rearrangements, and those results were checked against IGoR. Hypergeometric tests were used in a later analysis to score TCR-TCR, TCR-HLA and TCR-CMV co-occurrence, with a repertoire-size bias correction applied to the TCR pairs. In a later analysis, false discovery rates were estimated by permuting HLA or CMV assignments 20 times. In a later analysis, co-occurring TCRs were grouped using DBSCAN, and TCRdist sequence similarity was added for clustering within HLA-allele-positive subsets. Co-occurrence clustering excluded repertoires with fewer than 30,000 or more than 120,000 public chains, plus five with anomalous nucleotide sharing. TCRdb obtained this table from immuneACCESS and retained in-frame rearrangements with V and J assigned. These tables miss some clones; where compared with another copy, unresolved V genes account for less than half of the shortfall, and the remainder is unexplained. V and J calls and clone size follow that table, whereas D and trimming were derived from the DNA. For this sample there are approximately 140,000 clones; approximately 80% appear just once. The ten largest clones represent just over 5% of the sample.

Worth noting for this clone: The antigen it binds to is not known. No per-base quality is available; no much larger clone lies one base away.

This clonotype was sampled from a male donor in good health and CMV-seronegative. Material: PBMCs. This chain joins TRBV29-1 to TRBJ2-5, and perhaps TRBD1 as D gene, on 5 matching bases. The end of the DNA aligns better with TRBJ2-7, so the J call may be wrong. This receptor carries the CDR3 CSVVDSRFSYEQYF. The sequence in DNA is TGCAGCGTTGTTGACAGCCGATTTTCCTACGAGCAGTACTTC.